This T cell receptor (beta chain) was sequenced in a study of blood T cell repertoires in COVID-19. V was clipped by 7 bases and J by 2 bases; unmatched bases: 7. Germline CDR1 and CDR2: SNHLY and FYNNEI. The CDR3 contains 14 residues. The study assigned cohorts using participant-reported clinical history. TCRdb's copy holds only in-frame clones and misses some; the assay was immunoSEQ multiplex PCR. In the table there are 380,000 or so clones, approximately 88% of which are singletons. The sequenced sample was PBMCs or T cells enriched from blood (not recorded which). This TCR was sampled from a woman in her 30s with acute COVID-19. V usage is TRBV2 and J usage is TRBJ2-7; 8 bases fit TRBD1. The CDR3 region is CASMTGATTYEQYF. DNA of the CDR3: TGTGCCAGCATGACAGGGGCAACTACCTACGAGCAGTACTTC.